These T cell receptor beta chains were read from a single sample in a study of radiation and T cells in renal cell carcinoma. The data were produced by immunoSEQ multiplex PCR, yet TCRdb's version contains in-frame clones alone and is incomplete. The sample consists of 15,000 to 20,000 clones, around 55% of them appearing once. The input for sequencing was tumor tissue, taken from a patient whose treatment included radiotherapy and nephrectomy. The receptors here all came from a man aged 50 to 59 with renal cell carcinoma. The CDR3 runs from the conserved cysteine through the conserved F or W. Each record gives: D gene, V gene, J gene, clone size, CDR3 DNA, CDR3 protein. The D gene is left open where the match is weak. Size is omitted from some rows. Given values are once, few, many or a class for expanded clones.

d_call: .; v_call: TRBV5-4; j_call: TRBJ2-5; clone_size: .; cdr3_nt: TGTGCCAGCAGCTTCAAACTGACCCCGGGACACCTCCAAGAGACCCAGTACTTC; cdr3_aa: CASSFKLTPGHLQETQYF
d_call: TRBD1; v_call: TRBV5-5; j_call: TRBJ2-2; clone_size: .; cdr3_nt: TGTGCCAGCAGCTGGGGACAGGGAGCTCTTACCGGGGAGCTGTTTTTT; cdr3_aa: CASSWGQGALTGELFF
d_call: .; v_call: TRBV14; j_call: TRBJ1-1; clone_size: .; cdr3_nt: TGTGCCAGCAGCCAAGATATGGGCAGTGAAGCTTTCTTT; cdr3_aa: CASSQDMGSEAFF
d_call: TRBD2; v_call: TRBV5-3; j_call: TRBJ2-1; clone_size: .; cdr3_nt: TGTGCCAGAAGCGAATCCCGCAACGTAGCCGTGGCGGGAGTATCCTACAATGAGCAGTTCTTC; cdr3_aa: CARSESRNVAVAGVSYNEQFF
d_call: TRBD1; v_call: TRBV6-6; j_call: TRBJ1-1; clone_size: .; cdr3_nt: TGTGCCAGCAGTTACGAGGGGGCGAACACTGAAGCTTTCTTT; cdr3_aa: CASSYEGANTEAFF
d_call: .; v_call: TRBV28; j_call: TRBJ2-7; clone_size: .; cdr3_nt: TGTGCCAGCAGCCCTATTTGGGGTTTGGGGGGTGTAGGGCGCGAGCAGTACTTC; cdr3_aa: CASSPIWGLGGVGREQYF
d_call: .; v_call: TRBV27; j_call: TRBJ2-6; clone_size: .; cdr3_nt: TGTGCCAGCAGTTTGCAGGGGTTTCCTTCTGGGGCCAACGTCCTGACTTTC; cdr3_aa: CASSLQGFPSGANVLTF
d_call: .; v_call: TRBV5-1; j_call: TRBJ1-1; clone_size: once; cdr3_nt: TGCGCCAGCAGCTTCTTCGATCCGAACACTGAAGCTTTCTTT; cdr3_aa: CASSFFDPNTEAFF
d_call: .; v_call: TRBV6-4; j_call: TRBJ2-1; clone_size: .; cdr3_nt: TGTGCCAGCAGTGAGGAGCCCTCCTACAATGAGCAGTTCTTC; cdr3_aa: CASSEEPSYNEQFF
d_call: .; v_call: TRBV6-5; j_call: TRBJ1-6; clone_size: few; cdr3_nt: TGTGCCAGCAGTTACGTACCTAGGGAAGGTTCACCCCTCCACTTT; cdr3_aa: CASSYVPREGSPLHF
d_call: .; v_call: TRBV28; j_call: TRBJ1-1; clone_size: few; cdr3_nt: TGTGCCAGCAGGGGCGATGGGAACACTGAAGCTTTCTTT; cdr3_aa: CASRGDGNTEAFF
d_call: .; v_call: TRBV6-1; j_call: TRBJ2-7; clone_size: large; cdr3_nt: TGTGCCAGCAGGGCAGGCGCCGAGCAGTACTTC; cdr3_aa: CASRAGAEQYF
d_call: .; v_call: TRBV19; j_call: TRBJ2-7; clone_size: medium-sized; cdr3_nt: TGTGCCAGTAGCGGGCAGGGCGTGTACGAGCAGTACTTC; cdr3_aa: CASSGQGVYEQYF
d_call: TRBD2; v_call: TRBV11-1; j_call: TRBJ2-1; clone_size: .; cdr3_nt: TGTGCCAGCAGCCGGACTAGCGGGAGATACGGCAATGAGCAGTTCTTC; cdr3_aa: CASSRTSGRYGNEQFF
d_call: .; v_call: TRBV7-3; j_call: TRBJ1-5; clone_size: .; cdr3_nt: TGTGCCAGCAGCCCCTATAGCAATCAGCCCCAGCATTTT; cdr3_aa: CASSPYSNQPQHF
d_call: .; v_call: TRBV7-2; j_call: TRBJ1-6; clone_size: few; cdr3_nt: TGTGCCAGCAGCTTAACAGTTCGATCCCTCCACTTT; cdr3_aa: CASSLTVRSLHF
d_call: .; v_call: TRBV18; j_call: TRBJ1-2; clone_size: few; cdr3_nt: TGTGCCAGCTCACCAGCCCAGATCTATGGCTACACCTTC; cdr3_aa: CASSPAQIYGYTF
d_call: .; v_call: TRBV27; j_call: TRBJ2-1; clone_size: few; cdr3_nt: TGTGCCAGTTCAGGCAACGCCCTCTGGGACAATGAGCAGTTCTTC; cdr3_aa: CASSGNALWDNEQFF
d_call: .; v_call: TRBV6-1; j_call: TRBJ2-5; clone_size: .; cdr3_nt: TGTGCCAGCAGGCCCCGTGGGGGGGCCGGTGAGACCCAGTACTTC; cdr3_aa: CASRPRGGAGETQYF
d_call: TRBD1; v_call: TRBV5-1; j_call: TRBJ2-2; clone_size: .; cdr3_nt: TGCGCCAGCAGCCAAGGGACAGGGTGGACCGGGGAGCTGTTTTTT; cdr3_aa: CASSQGTGWTGELFF
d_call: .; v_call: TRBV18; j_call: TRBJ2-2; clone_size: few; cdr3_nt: TGTGCCAGCCTAGGGACGGCGAACACCGGGGAGCTGTTTTTT; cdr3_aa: CASLGTANTGELFF
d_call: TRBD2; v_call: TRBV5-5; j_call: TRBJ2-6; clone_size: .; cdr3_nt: TGTGCCAGCAGCTTGGCAGCGGGAAACTCTGGGGCCAACGTCCTGACTTTC; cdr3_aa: CASSLAAGNSGANVLTF
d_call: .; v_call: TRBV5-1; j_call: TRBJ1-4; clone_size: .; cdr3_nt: TGCGCCAGCAGCAGGGATTATAATGAAAAACTGTTTTTT; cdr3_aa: CASSRDYNEKLFF
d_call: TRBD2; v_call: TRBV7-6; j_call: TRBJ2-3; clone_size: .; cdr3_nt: TGTGCCAGCAGCCCAAGGGGCGGACTAGCGGCGACAGATACGCAGTATTTT; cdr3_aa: CASSPRGGLAATDTQYF
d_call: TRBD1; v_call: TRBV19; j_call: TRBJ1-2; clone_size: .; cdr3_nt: TGTGCCAGTAATCCGACAGGGAAGAATTATGGCTACACCTTC; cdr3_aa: CASNPTGKNYGYTF
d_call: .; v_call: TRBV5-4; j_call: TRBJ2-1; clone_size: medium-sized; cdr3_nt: TGTGCCAGCAGCTTACCCTGGGGTCCGGTGGGTGAGCAGTTCTTC; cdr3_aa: CASSLPWGPVGEQFF
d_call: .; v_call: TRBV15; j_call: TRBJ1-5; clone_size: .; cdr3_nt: TGTGCCACCAGCAGAGATTTAGGGACTGGGCAGCCCCAGCATTTT; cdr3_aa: CATSRDLGTGQPQHF
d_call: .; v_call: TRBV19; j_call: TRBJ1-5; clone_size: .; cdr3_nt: TGTGCCAGTAGTACCTGGAGTGTGGGGTCCCAGCCCCAGCATTTT; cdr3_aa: CASSTWSVGSQPQHF
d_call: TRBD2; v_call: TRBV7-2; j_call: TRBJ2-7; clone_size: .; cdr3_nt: TGTGCCAGCAGCTCCCCGGGACTAGGGTCTTACGAGCAGTACTTC; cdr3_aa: CASSSPGLGSYEQYF
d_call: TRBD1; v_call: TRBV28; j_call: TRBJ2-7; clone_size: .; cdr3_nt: TGTGCCAGCAGTTTGCGGGACAGGGGATCTATTTACGAGCAGTACTTC; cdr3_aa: CASSLRDRGSIYEQYF
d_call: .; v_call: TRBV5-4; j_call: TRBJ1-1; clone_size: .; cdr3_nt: TGTGCCAGCAGCCTACAGGGTGGCACTGAAGCTTTCTTT; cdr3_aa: CASSLQGGTEAFF
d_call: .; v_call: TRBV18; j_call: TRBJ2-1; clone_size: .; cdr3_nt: TGTGCCAGCTCACCAAACACCAATGAGCAGTTCTTC; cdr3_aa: CASSPNTNEQFF
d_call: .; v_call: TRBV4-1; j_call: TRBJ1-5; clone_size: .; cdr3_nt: TGCGCCAGCAGCCAAGCCAGGGGAGATCAGCCCCAGCATTTT; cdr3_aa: CASSQARGDQPQHF
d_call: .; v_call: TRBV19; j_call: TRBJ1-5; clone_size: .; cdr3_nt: TGTGCCAGTGGGGGGGCGAAGAAGCCCCAGCATTTT; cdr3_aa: CASGGAKKPQHF
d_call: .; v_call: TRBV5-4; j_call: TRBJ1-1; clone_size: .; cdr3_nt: TGTGCCAGCAAAAATCAGGGTGATTCGTCCGCTTTCTTT; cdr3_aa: CASKNQGDSSAFF
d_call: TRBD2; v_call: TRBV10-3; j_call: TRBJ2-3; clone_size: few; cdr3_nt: TGTGCCATCAGAGCAACTAGCGGGAGGGCGGGCACAGATACGCAGTATTTT; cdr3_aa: CAIRATSGRAGTDTQYF
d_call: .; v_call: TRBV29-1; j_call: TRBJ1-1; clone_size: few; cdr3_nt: TGCAGCGTTGATAGTTCGGGGGGCACTGAAGCTTTCTTT; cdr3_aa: CSVDSSGGTEAFF
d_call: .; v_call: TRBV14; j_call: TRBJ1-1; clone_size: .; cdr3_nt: TGTGCCAGCAGCCAACATTGGCAGGTTATGAACACTGAAGCTTTCTTT; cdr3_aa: CASSQHWQVMNTEAFF
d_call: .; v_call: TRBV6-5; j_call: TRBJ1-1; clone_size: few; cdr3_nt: TGTGCCAGCAGAGCCCAGGCGGCGAACACTGAAGCTTTCTTT; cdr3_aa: CASRAQAANTEAFF
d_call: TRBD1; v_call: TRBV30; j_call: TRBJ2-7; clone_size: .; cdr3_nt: TGTGCCTGGAGTGCCCGGGACAGGAGCTCCTACGAGCAGTACTTC; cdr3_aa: CAWSARDRSSYEQYF
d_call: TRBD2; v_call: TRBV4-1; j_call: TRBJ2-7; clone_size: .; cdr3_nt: TGCGCCAGCAGAAAGAGTAGCGGGAGTAGGGACGAGCAGTACTTC; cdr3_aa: CASRKSSGSRDEQYF
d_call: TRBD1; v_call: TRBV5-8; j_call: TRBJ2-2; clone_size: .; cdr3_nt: TGTGCCAGCAGCTTAATCCGGGACAGGGATACCGGGGAGCTGTTTTTT; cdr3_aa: CASSLIRDRDTGELFF
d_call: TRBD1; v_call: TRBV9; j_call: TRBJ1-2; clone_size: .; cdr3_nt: TGTGCCAGCAGCGCAAGGACAGGGTTAGGTGGCTACACCTTC; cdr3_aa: CASSARTGLGGYTF
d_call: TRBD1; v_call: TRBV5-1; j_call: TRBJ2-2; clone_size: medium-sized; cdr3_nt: TGCGCCAGCAGCCTACTCCCCCCGGGACAGACCACCGGGGAGCTGTTTTTT; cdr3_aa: CASSLLPPGQTTGELFF
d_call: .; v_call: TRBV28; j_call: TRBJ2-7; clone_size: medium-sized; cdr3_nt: TGTGCCAGCAGTTTAATTTCCTACGAGCAGTACTTC; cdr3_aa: CASSLISYEQYF
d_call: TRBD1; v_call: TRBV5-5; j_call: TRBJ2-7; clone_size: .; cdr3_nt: TGTGCCAGCAGCTTAAACAGGGGAGTCTACGAGCAGTACTTC; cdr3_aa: CASSLNRGVYEQYF
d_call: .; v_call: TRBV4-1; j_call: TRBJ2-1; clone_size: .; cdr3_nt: TGCGCCAGCAGCCAAGATCGGGGAGAAGGGAATGAGCAGTTCTTC; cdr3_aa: CASSQDRGEGNEQFF
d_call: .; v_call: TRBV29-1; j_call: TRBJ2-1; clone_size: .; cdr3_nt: TGCAGCGTTGGTGGCGGTGGGGGGAACAATGAGCAGTTCTTC; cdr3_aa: CSVGGGGGNNEQFF
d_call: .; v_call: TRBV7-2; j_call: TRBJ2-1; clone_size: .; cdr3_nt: TGTGCCAGCAGCCCCAGGGGTTCAGGGGTCTCCTACAATGAGCAGTTCTTC; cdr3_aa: CASSPRGSGVSYNEQFF
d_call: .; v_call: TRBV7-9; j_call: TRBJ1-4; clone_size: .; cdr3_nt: TGTGCCAGCAGCTTCACTGCAACTGATGAAAAACTGTTTTTT; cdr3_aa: CASSFTATDEKLFF
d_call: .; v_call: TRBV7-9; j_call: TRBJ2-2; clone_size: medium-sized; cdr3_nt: TGTGCCAGCAGCCCCGTTGGGGTAACGAACACCGGGGAGCTGTTTTTT; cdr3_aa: CASSPVGVTNTGELFF
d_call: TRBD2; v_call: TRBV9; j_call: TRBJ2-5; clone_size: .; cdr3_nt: TGTGCCAGCAGCGCGGGACTAGCGGGGGGCCAAGAGACCCAGTACTTC; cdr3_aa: CASSAGLAGGQETQYF
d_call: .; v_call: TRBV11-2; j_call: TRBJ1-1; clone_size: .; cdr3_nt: TGTGCCAGCAGCTTGGAGGACAGCACTGAAGCTTTCTTT; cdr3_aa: CASSLEDSTEAFF
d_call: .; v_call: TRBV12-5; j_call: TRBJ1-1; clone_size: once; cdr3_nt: TGTGCTAGTGGTTTGGAGCAGGGAACTGAAGCTTTCTTT; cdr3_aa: CASGLEQGTEAFF
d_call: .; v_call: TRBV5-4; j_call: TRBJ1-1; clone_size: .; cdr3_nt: TGCGCCAGCAGCCAAGATCCCGGGAAGAGGAACACTGAAGCTTTCTTT; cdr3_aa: CASSQDPGKRNTEAFF
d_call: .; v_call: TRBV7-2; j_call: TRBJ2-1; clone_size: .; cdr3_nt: TGTGCCAGCAGCCCACAGACAGACTCCTACAATGAGCAGTTCTTC; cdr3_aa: CASSPQTDSYNEQFF
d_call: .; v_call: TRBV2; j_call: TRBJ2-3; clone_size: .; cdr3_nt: TGTGCCAGCAGAGAAACAGGGAGTAGCGCAGATACGCAGTATTTT; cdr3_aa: CASRETGSSADTQYF